This TCR beta chain is drawn from a study of blood T cell repertoires in COVID-19. Study-level information: Italy, Spain and the United States were the sources of the convalescent and acute COVID-19 samples. PBMCs, B-cell-depleted T cells, or T cells were the source of the cDNA or gDNA that made up the material.

The CDR3 sequence is 14 residues long. Germline loops: CDR1 SGHKS, CDR2 YYEKEE (reference sequence). The V end lost 4 bases, the J end lost 1 base, and 11 bases lay between the germline ends. Per the original data handling: Amplification of reference gene primers was used by the study to estimate nucleated cell counts. Only in-frame clones appear in the TCRdb table, and some are missing; sequencing was by immunoSEQ multiplex PCR. V, J and clone size are taken as reported in that table, and D and trimming were inferred from the DNA itself. The sample lists about 180,000 clones; 80% were seen once. The receptor comes from a man between 70 and 80 years old with active or convalescent COVID-19. The chain combines TRBV5-5 with TRBJ1-2; D not certain. Sequencing input: peripheral blood. The CDR3 DNA follows: TGTGCCAGCAGCCCGGGTGGTCTTAACTATGGCTACACCTTC. It yields the protein CASSPGGLNYGYTF.